This T cell receptor (beta chain) was recovered during a study of glioma-infiltrating T cells. Overall study findings and caveats: Non-neoplastic patients had below-expected tissue-blood divergence, while all gliomas exceeded expectation.

TCR alpha and beta CDR3 regions were amplified from RNA using iRepertoire nested multiplex PCR. For one-step reverse transcription and amplification, roughly 100-400 ng of tissue mRNA or PBMC total RNA was used. TCRdb independently ran MiXCR on the multiplex PCR reads; one entry per CDR3 protein. Among around 150,000 distinct CDR3 sequences listed, around 40% were seen once. The CDR3 has 14 amino acids. V shed 0 bases and J shed 4 bases, with 7 bases lying between them. Germline V lookup: CDR1 ENHRY, CDR2 SYGVKD. This clonotype was found a few times. No antigen is known for it. This sequence joins TRBV10-3 and TRBJ1-3, with D unclear. The sequencing sample was made of glioma tissue, nonneoplastic brain tissue, or PBMCs (not recorded which). The source of this sequence is a human donor with low-grade glioma or glioblastoma, undergoing nonglioma brain surgery, or in good health (not recorded which). This chain's CDR3 is CAISESRSGNTIYF. The CDR3 region has the DNA TGTGCCATCAGTGAGTCGAGGAGCGGAAACACCATATATTTT.